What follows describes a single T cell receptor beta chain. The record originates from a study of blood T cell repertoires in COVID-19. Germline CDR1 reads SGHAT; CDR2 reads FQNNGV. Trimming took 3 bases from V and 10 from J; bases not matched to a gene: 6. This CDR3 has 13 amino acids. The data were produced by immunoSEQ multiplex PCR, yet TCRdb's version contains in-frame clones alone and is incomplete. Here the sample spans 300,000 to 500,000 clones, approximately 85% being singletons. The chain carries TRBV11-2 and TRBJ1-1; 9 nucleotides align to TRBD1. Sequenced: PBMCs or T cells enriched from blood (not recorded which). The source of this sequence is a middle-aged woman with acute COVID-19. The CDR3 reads CASSLFQGQGAFF. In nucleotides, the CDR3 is TGTGCCAGCAGCTTGTTTCAGGGACAGGGAGCTTTCTTT.